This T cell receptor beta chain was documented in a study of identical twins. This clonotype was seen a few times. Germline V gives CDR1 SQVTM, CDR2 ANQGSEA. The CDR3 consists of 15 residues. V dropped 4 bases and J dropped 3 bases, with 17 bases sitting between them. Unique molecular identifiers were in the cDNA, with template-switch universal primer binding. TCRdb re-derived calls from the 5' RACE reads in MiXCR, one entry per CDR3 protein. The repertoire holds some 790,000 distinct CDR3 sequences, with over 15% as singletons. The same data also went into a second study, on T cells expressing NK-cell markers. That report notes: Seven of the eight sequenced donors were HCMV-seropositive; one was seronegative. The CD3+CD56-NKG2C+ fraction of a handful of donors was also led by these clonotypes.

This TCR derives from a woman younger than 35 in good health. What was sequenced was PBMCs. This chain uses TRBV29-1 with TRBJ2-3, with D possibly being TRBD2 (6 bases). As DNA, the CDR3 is TGCAGCGTTGTTGGCGGGGCCTCCGGGACAGATACGCAGTATTTT. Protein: CSVVGGASGTDTQYF.